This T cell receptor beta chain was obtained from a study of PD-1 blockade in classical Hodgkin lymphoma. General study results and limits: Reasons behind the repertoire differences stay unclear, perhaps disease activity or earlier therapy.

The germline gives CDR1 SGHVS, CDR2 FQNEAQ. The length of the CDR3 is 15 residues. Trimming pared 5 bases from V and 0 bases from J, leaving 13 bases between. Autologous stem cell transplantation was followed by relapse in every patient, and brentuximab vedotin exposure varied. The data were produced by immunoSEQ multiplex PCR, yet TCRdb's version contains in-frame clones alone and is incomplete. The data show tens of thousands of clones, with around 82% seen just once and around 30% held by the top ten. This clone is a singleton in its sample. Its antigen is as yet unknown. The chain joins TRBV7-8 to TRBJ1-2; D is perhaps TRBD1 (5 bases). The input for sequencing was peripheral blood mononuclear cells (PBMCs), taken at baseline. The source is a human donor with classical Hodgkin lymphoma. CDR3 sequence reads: CASSPGTGSNYGYTF. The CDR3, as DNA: TGTGCCAGCAGCCCCGGGACGGGCTCTAACTATGGCTACACCTTC.